The TCR beta chain under discussion was sequenced for a study of post-analysis software for immune sequencing data. Study-wide points: Five or six TRBV segments, TRBV5-6, TRBV5-1 and TRBV20-1 among them, were found more frequent in patients than controls.

In the case of this clonotype: Its antigen is unknown.

The library was made from cDNA and included unique molecular identifiers. One entry per CDR3 protein, called by TCRdb with MiXCR from the PCR reads. The sample lists about 500,000 distinct CDR3 sequences, nearly 45% occurring once. V lost 1 base and J lost 2; bases outside the gene matches: 4. The CDR3 runs to 16 residues. Germline loops: CDR1 LNHNV, CDR2 YYDKDF (reference sequence). The clonotype comes from a girl aged 5-17 years with multiple sclerosis. The gene calls are TRBV15 and TRBJ2-3; 9 bases are shared with TRBD2. Sequenced sample: blood. The CDR3: CATSRGSGRNTDTQYF. The CDR3 DNA reads as TGTGCCACCAGCAGAGGAAGCGGGAGGAACACAGATACGCAGTATTTT.